The entry below gives a single T cell receptor beta chain sequence along with its context. Antigen: not known. This entry belongs to a study of cytomegalovirus exposure and HLA in healthy donors. Study results and limitations: V- and J-gene trimming in TCR beta was tied to a missense DCLRE1C variant by an analysis performed later.

The CDR3 extends over 20 amino acids. Germline assignment: CDR1 MNHEY and CDR2 SMNVEV (reference sequence). V was clipped by 4 bases and J by 2 bases; unmatched bases: 18. A multiplex PCR was run with 60 Vbeta primers and 13 Jbeta primers. TCRdb's table, derived via immunoSEQ multiplex PCR, lists solely in-frame clones and lacks some. Across 200,000 to 250,000 clones, the top ten clones capture around 1.1% of the sample. The chain couples TRBV27 to TRBJ1-4; 8 positions agree with TRBD1. Sequencing was carried out using PBMCs. The receptor was isolated from a girl aged 2-10 years in good health and CMV-seropositive. CDR3 DNA: TGTGCCAGCAGTTGGAAGTCACAGGGGGGACGGGGTAGCACTAATGAAAAACTGTTTTTT. Protein: CASSWKSQGGRGSTNEKLFF.